The subject of this entry is one T cell receptor (beta chain). The antigen is undetermined. Libraries were prepared by immunoSEQ multiplex PCR; TCRdb keeps only in-frame clonotypes and omits some of them. This repertoire shows 15,000 to 25,000 clones, roughly 80% found once; its top ten account for about a quarter. The sample originates from a study of T cells in tumors after PD-1 blockade. Study-wide context: Some patients also took daily vismodegib 150 mg during anti-PD-1 treatment. Blood samples averaged roughly 120,000 templates (range about 22,000-260,000) and roughly 39,000 unique clonotypes. Whole-study results and caveats: Blood contained about 44% of the tumor's TCR clonotypes.

Genomic DNA template from tumor biopsies or peripheral blood, roughly 600 ng to 6,500 ng input. The receptor comes from a human donor with advanced basal cell or squamous cell carcinoma (not recorded which). The input for sequencing was PBMCs, taken after anti-PD-1 therapy.

The CDR3 sequence is CATSRSGGIAEAFF. CDR3 nucleotides: TGTGCCACCAGCAGGTCAGGGGGGATCGCTGAAGCTTTCTTT. This chain uses TRBV15 with TRBJ1-1, with 7 bases identical to TRBD1. This CDR3 has 14 amino acids. Trimming took 3 bases from V and 6 from J; bases not matched to a gene: 7. Germline CDR1 LNHNV, CDR2 YYDKDF (reference sequence). The full variable domain, rest sourced from reference TRBV15 and TRBJ1-1, is DAMVIQNPRYQVTQFGKPVTLSCSQTLNHNVMYWYQQKSSQAPKLLFHYYDKDFNNEADTPDNFQSRRPNTSFCFLDIRSPGLGDTAMYLCATSRSGGIAEAFFGQGTRLTVV.